The TCR beta chain described here comes from a study of beta chain features in type 1 diabetes. Notes on the study in general: Patients with Type 1 diabetes showed moderately but significantly shorter TCRB CDR3s in all four CD4+ subsets.

A sort by CD45RO/CCR7/CD25/CD127/CD95/CD27 yielded CD4+ naive, central memory, regulatory and stem cell-like memory cells. TCRB transcripts that were expressed got sequenced, as all of the isolated RNA had been reverse transcribed. This table comes from immunoSEQ multiplex PCR, and its TCRdb copy is limited to in-frame clones, with some not included. The repertoire consists of 500,000 to 650,000 clones, with 9.5% to 15% occurring once and the leading ten covering over 0.1%. Note on this clone: What it recognizes is unknown.

The CDR3 contains 13 residues. CDR1 and CDR2 (germline): SNHLY, FYNNEI. V lost 5 bases and J 5 bases, leaving 9 bases between the germline ends. Sequenced input: naive CD4+ T cells from blood. This TCR was recovered from a man aged 30-40 years with type 1 diabetes. The rearrangement uses TRBV2 and TRBJ2-2; tentative D call: TRBD1 (5 bases). In nucleotides, the CDR3 is TGTGCCAGCAGTCTAGGGGAAACCGGGGAGCTGTTTTTT. Translated, it gives CASSLGETGELFF. Variable domain in full (rest from reference TRBV2 and TRBJ2-2): EPEVTQTPSHQVTQMGQEVILRCVPISNHLYFYWYRQILGQKVEFLVSFYNNEISEKSEIFDDQFSVERPDGSNFTLKIRSTKLEDSAMYFCASSLGETGELFFGEGSRLTVL.